The entry that follows covers one TCR beta chain sequence. V dropped 6 bases and J dropped 3 bases, with 21 bases sitting between them. The germline CDR1 and CDR2 sequences are MDHEN and SYDVKM. The CDR3 has 16 amino acids. Method: immunoSEQ multiplex PCR; TCRdb's copy keeps in-frame clones and lacks some. The sample records some 75,000 clones, about 85% being singletons. This entry is derived from a study of blood T cell repertoires in COVID-19. This clonotype was obtained from a man aged 50-59 years with COVID-19, enrolled during active disease. What was sequenced was peripheral blood. V usage is TRBV28 and J usage is TRBJ2-7; D may be TRBD2 (5 bases). CDR3 coding DNA: TGTGCCAGCAGCCCCGGCTCGACTGACGGGAACTACGAGCAGTACTTC. Translation: CASSPGSTDGNYEQYF.